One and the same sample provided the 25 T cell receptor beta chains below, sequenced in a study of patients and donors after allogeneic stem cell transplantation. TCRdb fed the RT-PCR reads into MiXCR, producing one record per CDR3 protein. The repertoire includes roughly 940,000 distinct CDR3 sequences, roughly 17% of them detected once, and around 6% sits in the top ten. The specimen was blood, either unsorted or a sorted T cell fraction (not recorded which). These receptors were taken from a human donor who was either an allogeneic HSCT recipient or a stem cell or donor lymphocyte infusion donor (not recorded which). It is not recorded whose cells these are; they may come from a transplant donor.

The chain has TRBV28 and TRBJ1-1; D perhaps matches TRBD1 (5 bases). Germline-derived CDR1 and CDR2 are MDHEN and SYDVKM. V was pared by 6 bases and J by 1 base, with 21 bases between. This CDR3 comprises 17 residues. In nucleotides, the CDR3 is TGTGCCAGCAGGCCCCTACTCCCGGGGACTTCGAACACTGAAGCTTTCTTT. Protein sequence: CASRPLLPGTSNTEAFF.

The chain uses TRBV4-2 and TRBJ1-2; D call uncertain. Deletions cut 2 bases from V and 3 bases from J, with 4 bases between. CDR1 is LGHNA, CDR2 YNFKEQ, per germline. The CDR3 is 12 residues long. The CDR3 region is CASSQMDYGYTF. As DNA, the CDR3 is TGTGCCAGCAGCCAAATGGACTATGGCTACACCTTC.

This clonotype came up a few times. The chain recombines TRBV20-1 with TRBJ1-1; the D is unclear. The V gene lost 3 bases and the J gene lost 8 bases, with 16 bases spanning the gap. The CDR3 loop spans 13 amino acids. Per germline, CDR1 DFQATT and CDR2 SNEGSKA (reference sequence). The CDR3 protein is CSARVGWVAEAFF. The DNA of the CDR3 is TGCAGTGCTAGGGTAGGGTGGGTGGCAGAAGCTTTCTTT.

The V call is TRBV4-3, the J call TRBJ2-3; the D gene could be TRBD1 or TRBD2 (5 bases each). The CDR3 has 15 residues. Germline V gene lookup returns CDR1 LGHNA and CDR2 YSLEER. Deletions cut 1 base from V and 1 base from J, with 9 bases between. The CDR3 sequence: CASSQGGSRTDTQYF. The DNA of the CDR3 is TGCGCCAGCAGCCAAGGGGGGTCCCGCACAGATACGCAGTATTTT.

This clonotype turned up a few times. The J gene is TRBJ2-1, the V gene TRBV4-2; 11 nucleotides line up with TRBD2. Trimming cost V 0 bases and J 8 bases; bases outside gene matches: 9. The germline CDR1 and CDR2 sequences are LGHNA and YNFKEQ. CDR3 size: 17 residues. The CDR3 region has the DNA TGTGCCAGCAGCCAAGATTGGCTAGCGGGAGGATCTGATGAGCAGTTCTTC. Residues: CASSQDWLAGGSDEQFF.

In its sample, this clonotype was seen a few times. The CDR3 loop reads CASISGSGANEQFF. The CDR3 DNA is TGTGCCAGCATCTCCGGGTCGGGTGCGAATGAGCAGTTCTTC. This chain links TRBV6-2 or TRBV6-3 with TRBJ2-1; D is unresolved. CDR1 is MNHEY and CDR2 is SVGEGT in the germline V gene. This CDR3 region has 14 residues. V was trimmed by 7 bases and J by 7 bases, leaving 17 bases between them.

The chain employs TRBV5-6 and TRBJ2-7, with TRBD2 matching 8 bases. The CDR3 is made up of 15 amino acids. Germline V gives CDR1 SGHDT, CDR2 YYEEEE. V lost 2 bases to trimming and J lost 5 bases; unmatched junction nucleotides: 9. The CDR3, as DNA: TGTGCCAGCAGCTTACTAGGCGGGGGGATCCACGAGCAGTACTTC. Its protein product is CASSLLGGGIHEQYF.

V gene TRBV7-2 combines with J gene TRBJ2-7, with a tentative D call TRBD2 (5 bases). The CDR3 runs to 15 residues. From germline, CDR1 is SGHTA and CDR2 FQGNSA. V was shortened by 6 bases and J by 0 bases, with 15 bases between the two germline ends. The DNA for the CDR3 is TGTGCCAGCAGTTTCCGGGGTCCTAGCTCCTACGAGCAGTACTTC. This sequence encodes CASSFRGPSSYEQYF.

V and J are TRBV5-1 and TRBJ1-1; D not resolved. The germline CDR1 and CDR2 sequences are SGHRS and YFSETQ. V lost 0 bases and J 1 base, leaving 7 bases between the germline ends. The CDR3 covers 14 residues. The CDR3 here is CASSLERANTEAFF. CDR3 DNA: TGCGCCAGCAGCTTGGAAAGGGCGAACACTGAAGCTTTCTTT.

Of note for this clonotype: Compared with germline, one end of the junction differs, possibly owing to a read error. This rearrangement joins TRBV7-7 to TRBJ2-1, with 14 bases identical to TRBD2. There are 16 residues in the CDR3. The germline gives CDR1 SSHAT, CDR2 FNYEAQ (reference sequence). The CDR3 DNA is TGTGCTAGCAGCCCACAACCGGGACTAGCGGGGGTTGAGCAGTTCTTC. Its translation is CASSPQPGLAGVEQFF.

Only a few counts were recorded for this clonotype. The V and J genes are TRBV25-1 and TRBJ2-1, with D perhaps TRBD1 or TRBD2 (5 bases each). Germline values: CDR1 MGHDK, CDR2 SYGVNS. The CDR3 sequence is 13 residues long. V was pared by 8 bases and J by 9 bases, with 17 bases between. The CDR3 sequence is CASRGPERGEQFF. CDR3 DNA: TGTGCCAGCCGGGGCCCGGAACGCGGTGAGCAGTTCTTC.

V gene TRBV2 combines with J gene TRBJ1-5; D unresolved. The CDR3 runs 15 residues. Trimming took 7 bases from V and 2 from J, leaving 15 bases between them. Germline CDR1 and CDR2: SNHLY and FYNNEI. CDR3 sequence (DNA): TGTGCCAGCACCTATGACCCTGCGGGCAATCAGCCCCAGCATTTT. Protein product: CASTYDPAGNQPQHF.

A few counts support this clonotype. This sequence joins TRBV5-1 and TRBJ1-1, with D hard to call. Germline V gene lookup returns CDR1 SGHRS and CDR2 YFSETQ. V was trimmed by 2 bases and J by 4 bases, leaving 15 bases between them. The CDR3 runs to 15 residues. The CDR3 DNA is TGCGCCAGCAGCTTCCGACTCCGATCAGGCACTGAAGCTTTCTTT. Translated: CASSFRLRSGTEAFF.

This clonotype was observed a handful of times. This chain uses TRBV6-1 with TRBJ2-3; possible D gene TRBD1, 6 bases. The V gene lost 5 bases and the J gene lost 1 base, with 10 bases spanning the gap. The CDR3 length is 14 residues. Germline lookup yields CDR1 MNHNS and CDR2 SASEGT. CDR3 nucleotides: TGTGCCAGCAGTCCAGGGGCCCGCACAGATACGCAGTATTTT. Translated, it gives CASSPGARTDTQYF.

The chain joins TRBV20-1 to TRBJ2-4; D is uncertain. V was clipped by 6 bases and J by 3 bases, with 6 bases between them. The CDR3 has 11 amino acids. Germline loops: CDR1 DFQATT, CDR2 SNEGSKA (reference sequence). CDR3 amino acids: CSAGNKNIQYF. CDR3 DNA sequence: TGCAGTGCGGGAAACAAAAACATTCAGTACTTC.

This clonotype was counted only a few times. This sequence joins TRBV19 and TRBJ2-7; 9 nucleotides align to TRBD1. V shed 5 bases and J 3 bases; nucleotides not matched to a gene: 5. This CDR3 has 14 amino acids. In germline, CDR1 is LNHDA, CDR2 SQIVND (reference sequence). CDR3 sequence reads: CASSLTGGLYEQYF. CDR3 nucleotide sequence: TGTGCCAGTAGTCTGACAGGGGGGCTCTACGAGCAGTACTTC.

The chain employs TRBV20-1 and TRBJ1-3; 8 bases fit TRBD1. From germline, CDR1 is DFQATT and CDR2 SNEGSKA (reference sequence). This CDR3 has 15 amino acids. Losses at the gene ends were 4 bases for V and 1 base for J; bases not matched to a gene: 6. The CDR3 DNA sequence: TGCAGTGCTACGTTTACAGGGGGGTCTGGAAACACCATATATTTT. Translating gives CSATFTGGSGNTIYF.

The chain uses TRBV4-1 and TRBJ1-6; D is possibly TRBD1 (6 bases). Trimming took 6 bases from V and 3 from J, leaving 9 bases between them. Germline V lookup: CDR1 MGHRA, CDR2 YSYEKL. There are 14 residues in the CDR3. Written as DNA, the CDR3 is TGCGCCAGCAGTCAGGGGAACTATAATTCACCCCTCCACTTT. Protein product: CASSQGNYNSPLHF.

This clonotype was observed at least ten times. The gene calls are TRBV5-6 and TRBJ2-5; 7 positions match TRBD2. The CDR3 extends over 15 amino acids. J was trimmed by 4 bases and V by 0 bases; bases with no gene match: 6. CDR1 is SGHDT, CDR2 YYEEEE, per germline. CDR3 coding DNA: TGTGCCAGCAGCTTGGTGGGGGAGGGGCGAGAGACCCAGTACTTC. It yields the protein CASSLVGEGRETQYF. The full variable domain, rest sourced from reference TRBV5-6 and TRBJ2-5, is DAGVTQSPTHLIKTRGQQVTLRCSPKSGHDTVSWYQQALGQGPQFIFQYYEEEERQRGNFPDRFSGHQFPNYSSELNVNALLLGDSALYLCASSLVGEGRETQYFGPGTRLLVL.

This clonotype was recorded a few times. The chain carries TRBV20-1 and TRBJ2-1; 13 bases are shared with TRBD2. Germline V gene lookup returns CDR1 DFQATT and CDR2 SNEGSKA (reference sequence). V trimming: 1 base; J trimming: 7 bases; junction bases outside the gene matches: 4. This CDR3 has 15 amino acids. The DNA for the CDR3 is TGCAGTGCTAGAGGGACTAGCGGGAGTACAAATGAGCAGTTCTTC. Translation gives CSARGTSGSTNEQFF.

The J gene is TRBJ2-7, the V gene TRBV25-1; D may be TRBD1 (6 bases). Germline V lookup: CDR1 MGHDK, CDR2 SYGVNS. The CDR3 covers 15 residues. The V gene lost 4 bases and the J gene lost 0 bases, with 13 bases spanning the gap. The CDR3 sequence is CASSARQAYSYEQYF. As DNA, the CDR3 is TGTGCCAGCAGTGCACGACAGGCTTACTCCTACGAGCAGTACTTC.

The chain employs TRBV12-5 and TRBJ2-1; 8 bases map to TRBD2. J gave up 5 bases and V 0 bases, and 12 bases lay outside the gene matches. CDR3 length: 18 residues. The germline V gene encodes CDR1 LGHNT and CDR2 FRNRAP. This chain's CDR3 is CASGLVIPFTSGDNEQFF. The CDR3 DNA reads TGTGCTAGTGGTTTGGTAATTCCGTTCACTAGCGGTGACAATGAGCAGTTCTTC.

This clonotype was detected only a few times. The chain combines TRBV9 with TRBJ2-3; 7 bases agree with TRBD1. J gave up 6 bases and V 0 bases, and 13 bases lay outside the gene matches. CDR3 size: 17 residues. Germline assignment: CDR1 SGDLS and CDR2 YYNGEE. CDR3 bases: TGTGCCAGCAGCGTAGGCGGCCCAGGGGGACACAGGGATACGCAGTATTTT. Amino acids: CASSVGGPGGHRDTQYF.

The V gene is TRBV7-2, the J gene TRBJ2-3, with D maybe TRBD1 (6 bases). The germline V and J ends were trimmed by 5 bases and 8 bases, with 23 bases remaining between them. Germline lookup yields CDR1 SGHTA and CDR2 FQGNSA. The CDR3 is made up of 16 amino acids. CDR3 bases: TGTGCCAGCAGCGATTTAACAGGGACCCTCCGAGGTACGCAGTATTTT. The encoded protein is CASSDLTGTLRGTQYF.

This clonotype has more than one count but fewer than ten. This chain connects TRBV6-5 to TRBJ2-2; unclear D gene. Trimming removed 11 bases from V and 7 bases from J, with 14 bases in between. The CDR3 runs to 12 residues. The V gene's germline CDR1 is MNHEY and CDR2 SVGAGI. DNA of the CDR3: TGTGCCGTTCTAGGGTGGAACGGGGAGCTGTTTTTT. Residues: CAVLGWNGELFF.